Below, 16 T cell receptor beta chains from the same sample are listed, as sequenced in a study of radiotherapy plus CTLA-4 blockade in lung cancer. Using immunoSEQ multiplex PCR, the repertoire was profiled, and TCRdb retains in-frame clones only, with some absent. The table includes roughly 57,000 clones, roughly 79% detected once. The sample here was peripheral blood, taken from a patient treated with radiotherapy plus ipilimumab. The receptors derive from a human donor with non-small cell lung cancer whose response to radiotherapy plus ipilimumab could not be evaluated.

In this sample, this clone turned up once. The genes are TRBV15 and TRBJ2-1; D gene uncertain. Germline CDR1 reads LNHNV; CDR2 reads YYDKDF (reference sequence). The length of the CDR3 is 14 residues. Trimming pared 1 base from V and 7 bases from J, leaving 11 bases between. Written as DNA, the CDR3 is TGTGCCACCAGCAGAGTCCGAGAGCTAAATGAGCAGTTCTTC. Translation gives CATSRVRELNEQFF.

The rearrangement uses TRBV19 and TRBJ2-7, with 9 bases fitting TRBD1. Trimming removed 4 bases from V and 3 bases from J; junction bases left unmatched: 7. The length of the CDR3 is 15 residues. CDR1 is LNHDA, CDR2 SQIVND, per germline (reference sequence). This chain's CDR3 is CASSRRGQGGYEQYF. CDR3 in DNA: TGTGCCAGTAGTAGGAGGGGACAGGGTGGCTACGAGCAGTACTTC.

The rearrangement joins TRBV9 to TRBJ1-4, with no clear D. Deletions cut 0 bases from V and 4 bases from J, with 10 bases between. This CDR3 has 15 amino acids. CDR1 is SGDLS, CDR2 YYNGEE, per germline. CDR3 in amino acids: CASSVAAALNEKLFF. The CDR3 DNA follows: TGTGCCAGCAGCGTAGCTGCGGCCCTTAATGAAAAACTGTTTTTT.

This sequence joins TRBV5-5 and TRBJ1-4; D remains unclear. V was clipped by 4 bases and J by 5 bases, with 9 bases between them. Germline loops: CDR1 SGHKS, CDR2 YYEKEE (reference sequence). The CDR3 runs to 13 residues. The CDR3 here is CASSGGVNEKLFF. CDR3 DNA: TGTGCCAGCAGCGGCGGGGTAAATGAAAAACTGTTTTTT.

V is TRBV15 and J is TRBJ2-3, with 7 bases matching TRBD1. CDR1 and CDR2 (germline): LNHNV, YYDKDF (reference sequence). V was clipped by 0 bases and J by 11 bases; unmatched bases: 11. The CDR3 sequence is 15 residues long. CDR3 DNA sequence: TGTGCCACCAGCAGAGATAAGGGGACGGGACAGAAGCAGTATTTT. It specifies CATSRDKGTGQKQYF.

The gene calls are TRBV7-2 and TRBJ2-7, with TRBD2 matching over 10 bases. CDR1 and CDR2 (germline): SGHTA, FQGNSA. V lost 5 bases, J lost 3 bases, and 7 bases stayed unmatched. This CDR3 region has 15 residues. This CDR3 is CASSPSGGQLYEQYF. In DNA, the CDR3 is TGTGCCAGCAGCCCTAGCGGGGGACAGCTCTACGAGCAGTACTTC.

CDR3 nucleotides: TGCGCCAGCAGTGGGAGCGCAGGGGAGAACACTGAAGCTTTCTTT. Protein sequence: CASSGSAGENTEAFF. The chain employs TRBV10-2 and TRBJ1-1, with a weak D call TRBD1 (6 bases). CDR1 is WSHSY, CDR2 SAAADI, per germline. V dropped 4 bases and J dropped 1 base, with 13 bases sitting between them. The CDR3 contains 15 residues.

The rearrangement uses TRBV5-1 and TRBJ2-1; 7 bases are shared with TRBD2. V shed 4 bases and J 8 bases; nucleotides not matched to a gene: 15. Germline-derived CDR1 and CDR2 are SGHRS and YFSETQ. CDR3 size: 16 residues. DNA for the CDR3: TGCGCCAGCAGCGTGGGAGGGCGGTATCAAGGCGATGAGCAGTTCTTC. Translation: CASSVGGRYQGDEQFF.

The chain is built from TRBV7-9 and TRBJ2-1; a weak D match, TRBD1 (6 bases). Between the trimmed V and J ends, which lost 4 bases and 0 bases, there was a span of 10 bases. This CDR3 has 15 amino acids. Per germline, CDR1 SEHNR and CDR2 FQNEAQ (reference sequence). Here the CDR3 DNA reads TGTGCCAGCAGCTCCGGACAGATCTCCTACAATGAGCAGTTCTTC. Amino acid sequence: CASSSGQISYNEQFF.

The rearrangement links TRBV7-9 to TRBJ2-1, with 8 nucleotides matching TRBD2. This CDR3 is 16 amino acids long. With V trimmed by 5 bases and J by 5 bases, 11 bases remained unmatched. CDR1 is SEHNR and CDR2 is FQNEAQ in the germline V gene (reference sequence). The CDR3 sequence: CASSPLAAGGDNEQFF. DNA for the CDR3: TGTGCCAGCAGCCCTTTAGCGGCCGGGGGGGACAATGAGCAGTTCTTC.

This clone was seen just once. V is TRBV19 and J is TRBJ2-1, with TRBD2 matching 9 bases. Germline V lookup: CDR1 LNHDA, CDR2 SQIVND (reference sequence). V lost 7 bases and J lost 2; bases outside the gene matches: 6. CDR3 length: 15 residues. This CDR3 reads CASNVAGEPYNEQFF. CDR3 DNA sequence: TGTGCCAGTAATGTAGCGGGGGAGCCCTACAATGAGCAGTTCTTC.

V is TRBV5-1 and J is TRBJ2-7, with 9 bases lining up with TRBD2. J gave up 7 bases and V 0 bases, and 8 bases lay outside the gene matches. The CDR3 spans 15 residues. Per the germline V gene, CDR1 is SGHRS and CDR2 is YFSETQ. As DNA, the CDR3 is TGCGCCAGCAGCTTGGCCGGGACTAGCCTCGGTGAGCAGTACTTC. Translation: CASSLAGTSLGEQYF.

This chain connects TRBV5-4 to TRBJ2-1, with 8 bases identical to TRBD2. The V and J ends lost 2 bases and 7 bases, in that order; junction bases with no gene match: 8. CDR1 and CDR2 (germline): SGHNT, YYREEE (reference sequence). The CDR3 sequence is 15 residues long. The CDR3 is CASSLRTSGLNEQFF. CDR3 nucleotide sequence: TGTGCCAGCAGCTTAAGAACTAGCGGTTTGAATGAGCAGTTCTTC.

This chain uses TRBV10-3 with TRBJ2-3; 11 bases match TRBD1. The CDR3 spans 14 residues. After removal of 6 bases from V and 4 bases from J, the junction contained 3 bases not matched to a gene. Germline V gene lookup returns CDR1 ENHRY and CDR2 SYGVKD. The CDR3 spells CAIRGTGGSDTQYF. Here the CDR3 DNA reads TGTGCCATCAGGGGGACAGGGGGGTCAGATACGCAGTATTTT.

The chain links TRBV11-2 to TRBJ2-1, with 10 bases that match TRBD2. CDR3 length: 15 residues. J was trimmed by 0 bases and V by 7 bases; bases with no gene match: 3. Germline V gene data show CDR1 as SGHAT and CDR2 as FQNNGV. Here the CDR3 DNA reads TGTGCCAGCACCTCTAGCGGGAGCTCCTACAATGAGCAGTTCTTC. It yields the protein CASTSSGSSYNEQFF.

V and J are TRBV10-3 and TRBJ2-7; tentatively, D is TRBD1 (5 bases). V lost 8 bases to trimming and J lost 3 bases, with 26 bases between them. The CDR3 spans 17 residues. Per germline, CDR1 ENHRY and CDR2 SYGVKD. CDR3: CAIGARTQALGVYEQYF. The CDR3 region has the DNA TGTGCCATCGGAGCGAGGACGCAAGCTCTAGGGGTCTACGAGCAGTACTTC.